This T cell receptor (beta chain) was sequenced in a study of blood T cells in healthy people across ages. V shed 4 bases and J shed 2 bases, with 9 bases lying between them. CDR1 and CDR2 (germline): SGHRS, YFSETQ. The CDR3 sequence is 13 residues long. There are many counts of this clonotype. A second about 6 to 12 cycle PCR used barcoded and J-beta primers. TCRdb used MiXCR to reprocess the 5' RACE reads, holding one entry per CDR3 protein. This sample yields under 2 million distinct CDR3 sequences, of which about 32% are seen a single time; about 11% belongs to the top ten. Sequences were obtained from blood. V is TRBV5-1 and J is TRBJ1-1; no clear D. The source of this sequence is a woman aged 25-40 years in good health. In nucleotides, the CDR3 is TGCGCCAGCAGCACGGGTGCCAACACTGAAGCTTTCTTT. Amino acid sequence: CASSTGANTEAFF.